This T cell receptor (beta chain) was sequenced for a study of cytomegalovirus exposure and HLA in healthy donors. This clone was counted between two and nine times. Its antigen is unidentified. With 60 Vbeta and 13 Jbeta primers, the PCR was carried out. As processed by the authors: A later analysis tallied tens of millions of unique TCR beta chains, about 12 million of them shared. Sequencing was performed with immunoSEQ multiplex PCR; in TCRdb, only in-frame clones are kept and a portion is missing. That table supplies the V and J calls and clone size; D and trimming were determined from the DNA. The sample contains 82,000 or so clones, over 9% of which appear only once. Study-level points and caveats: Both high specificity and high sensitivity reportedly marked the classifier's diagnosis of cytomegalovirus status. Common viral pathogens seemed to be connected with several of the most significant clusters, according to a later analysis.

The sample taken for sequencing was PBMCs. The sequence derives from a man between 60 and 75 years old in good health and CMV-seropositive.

The chain's CDR3 is CAWSGLAAGEQYF. The DNA of the CDR3 is TGTGCCTGGAGCGGACTAGCGGCCGGCGAGCAGTACTTC. The V gene is TRBV30, the J gene TRBJ2-7, with 10 bases matching TRBD2. This CDR3 region has 13 residues. Germline loops: CDR1 GTSNPN, CDR2 SVGIG (reference sequence). V lost 3 bases to trimming and J lost 6 bases; unmatched junction nucleotides: 5.